The next 2 T cell receptor beta chains were all read from a single sample in a study of blood T cell repertoires in COVID-19. TCRdb's copy holds only in-frame clones and misses some; the assay was immunoSEQ multiplex PCR. Counted here are about 69,000 clones, 85% occurring once; the ten biggest clones make up 2.5% to 3.5%. Input material: peripheral blood. These receptors were collected from an elderly man with acute or convalescent COVID-19.

V gene TRBV7-2 combines with J gene TRBJ1-6; 9 bases agree with TRBD1. After removal of 5 bases from V and 7 bases from J, the junction contained 6 bases not matched to a gene. Germline CDR1 is SGHTA and CDR2 is FQGNSA. The CDR3 has 15 residues. DNA of the CDR3: TGTGCCAGCAGCCAAGACAGGGGGAACAATTCACCCCTCCACTTT. The encoded protein is CASSQDRGNNSPLHF.

The chain employs TRBV6-1 and TRBJ1-5; the D gene is possibly TRBD1 (5 bases). The CDR3 is 15 residues long. CDR1 is MNHNS and CDR2 is SASEGT in the germline V gene. V was cut by 3 bases and J by 0 bases, with 9 bases left in between. The CDR3 nucleotides read TGTGCCAGCAGTGATGGACACCCTAGCAATCAGCCCCAGCATTTT. Amino acids: CASSDGHPSNQPQHF.